The 21 T cell receptor beta chains listed next were all sequenced from one sample in a study of post-analysis software for immune sequencing data. Study results and limitations: With TRBV5-6, TRBV5-1 and TRBV20-1 included, about five TRBV segments were more frequent in patients than in controls.

Antigens for these TCRs are unknown. cDNA libraries for TCR beta contained unique molecular identifiers. MiXCR, run by TCRdb on the PCR reads, gives a single entry per CDR3 protein. This sample has about 570,000 distinct CDR3 sequences, with 30% to 40% found just once. The source material was blood. All receptors come from a girl aged 2-17 years with multiple sclerosis.

This clonotype was seen only a few times. The genes are TRBV11-1 and TRBJ2-5; 7 positions match TRBD1. The germline gives CDR1 SGHAT, CDR2 FQDESV (reference sequence). This CDR3 has 13 residues. With 3 bases clipped from V and 5 bases from J, the junction kept 3 bases outside the gene matches. The CDR3 region is CASSFQGVETQYF. Written as DNA, the CDR3 is TGTGCCAGCAGCTTCCAGGGGGTCGAGACCCAGTACTTC.

The chain combines TRBV29-1 with TRBJ2-5, with TRBD2 matching over 10 bases. Germline V gene sequence: CDR1 SQVTM, CDR2 ANQGSEA. V shed 7 bases and J 5 bases; nucleotides not matched to a gene: 7. The CDR3 extends over 13 amino acids. The CDR3 bases are TGCAGCGCTACTACTAGCGGGGTCGAGACCCAGTACTTC. This translates into CSATTSGVETQYF.

This clonotype was seen a few times. The chain couples TRBV7-3 to TRBJ2-3; D possibly uses TRBD1 or TRBD2 (5 bases each). V was pared by 6 bases and J by 13 bases, with 20 bases between. The CDR3 sequence is 13 residues long. From germline, CDR1 is SGHTA and CDR2 FQGTGA. The CDR3 nucleotides read TGTGCCAGCAGTGAGACGTCGGGGCCATATAAGTATTTT. Translated: CASSETSGPYKYF.

V is TRBV20-1 and J is TRBJ1-4; 7 positions match TRBD1. The CDR3 is made up of 15 amino acids. The germline V gene encodes CDR1 DFQATT and CDR2 SNEGSKA (reference sequence). Germline trimming cut 1 base from V and 11 bases from J; bases unmatched to any gene: 13. The CDR3 nucleotides read TGCAGTGCTAGAGTCCCTGGGACAGAGCCTTTTAAACTGTTTTTT. Its protein is CSARVPGTEPFKLFF.

V is TRBV10-3 and J is TRBJ1-2, with a possible D match to TRBD1 (5 bases). Trimming left V 2 bases short and J 2 bases short, with 9 bases between. Germline V gene lookup returns CDR1 ENHRY and CDR2 SYGVKD. This CDR3 contains 14 residues. DNA of the CDR3: TGTGCCATCAGTGAGAGGGACGGAAACTATGGCTACACCTTC. This sequence encodes CAISERDGNYGYTF.

This clonotype was counted a few times. V is TRBV3-1 and J is TRBJ2-5, with D tentatively TRBD1 (6 bases). CDR1 and CDR2 from the germline V gene are LGHDT and YNNKEL (reference sequence). V was cut by 0 bases and J by 3 bases, with 17 bases left in between. This CDR3 is 17 amino acids long. CDR3 DNA: TGTGCCAGCAGCCAAGATATGGGGGCTCTCGGAAAAGAGACCCAGTACTTC. It specifies CASSQDMGALGKETQYF.

This clonotype was observed a handful of times. The chain carries TRBV12-3 or TRBV12-4 and TRBJ2-4; D remains ambiguous. V lost 5 bases and J lost 1, with 15 bases in between. The CDR3 extends over 16 amino acids. The CDR3 sequence is CASSQSGPPAKNIQYF. The DNA of the CDR3 is TGTGCCAGCAGTCAATCAGGCCCCCCTGCCAAAAACATTCAGTACTTC.

This clonotype was seen repeatedly, ten times or more. The V gene is TRBV7-8, the J gene TRBJ2-6; D is unclear. The CDR3 has 14 amino acids. CDR1 and CDR2 (germline): SGHVS, FQNEAQ. The V end lost 5 bases, the J end lost 6 bases, and 11 bases lay between the germline ends. The CDR3 region is CASSLTSEANVLTF. The CDR3 DNA follows: TGTGCCAGCAGCCTAACATCGGAGGCCAACGTCCTGACTTTC.

This clonotype was observed a handful of times. The chain is built from TRBV20-1 and TRBJ2-3; 7 nucleotides align to TRBD1. Germline CDR1 is DFQATT and CDR2 is SNEGSKA (reference sequence). The CDR3 consists of 14 residues. Unmatched junction bases numbered 5, after V lost 4 bases and J lost 1 base. CDR3 DNA: TGCAGTGCTAAACAGGGGTATGGCACAGATACGCAGTATTTT. Translation gives CSAKQGYGTDTQYF.

This clonotype was picked up many times. The genes are TRBV28 and TRBJ2-5; D is unresolved. The germline CDR1 and CDR2 sequences are MDHEN and SYDVKM. The V end lost 3 bases, the J end lost 6 bases, and 2 bases lay between the germline ends. The CDR3 is 10 residues long. The CDR3 DNA reads TGTGCCAGCAGTTTTAAGACCCAGTACTTC. It yields the protein CASSFKTQYF.

The V call is TRBV29-1, the J call TRBJ1-1; D not resolved. The CDR3 has 13 amino acids. Germline loops: CDR1 SQVTM, CDR2 ANQGSEA. Trimming took 5 bases from V and 0 from J, leaving 10 bases between them. The CDR3 here is CSVPADMNTEAFF. The CDR3 coding sequence is TGCAGCGTTCCGGCAGACATGAACACTGAAGCTTTCTTT.

This clonotype came up a few times. V is TRBV10-1 and J is TRBJ2-3; 9 bases line up with TRBD2. Germline lookup yields CDR1 WNHNN and CDR2 SYGVQD (reference sequence). J lost 4 bases, V lost 0 bases, and 5 bases had no gene match. This CDR3 has 16 residues. CDR3 region: CASSESLRGGADTQYF. The CDR3 DNA follows: TGCGCCAGCAGTGAGTCTCTGCGGGGGGGAGCAGATACGCAGTATTTT.

The rearrangement joins TRBV5-1 to TRBJ1-5, with D possibly TRBD1 on 5 matching bases. Germline CDR1 SGHRS, CDR2 YFSETQ. The CDR3 spans 14 residues. Deletions cut 3 bases from V and 4 bases from J, with 11 bases between. This CDR3 is CASSYMGGNQPQHF. CDR3 nucleotide sequence: TGCGCCAGCAGCTACATGGGGGGGAATCAGCCCCAGCATTTT.

The chain links TRBV20-1 to TRBJ2-3, with 9 bases lining up with TRBD2. This CDR3 is 15 amino acids long. Looked up from germline, CDR1 is DFQATT and CDR2 is SNEGSKA (reference sequence). V shed 0 bases, J shed 3 bases, and the junction held 4 bases outside the gene matches. Written as DNA, the CDR3 is TGCAGTGCTAGAGATCCGCTAGCGGGAACAGATACGCAGTATTTT. Its translation: CSARDPLAGTDTQYF.

In this sample, this clonotype turned up a few times. The chain has TRBV16 and TRBJ2-5, with unresolved D. The germline V gene encodes CDR1 KGHSY and CDR2 FQNENV. The CDR3 consists of 15 residues. The V end lost 0 bases, the J end lost 2 bases, and 10 bases lay between the germline ends. The CDR3 reads CASSQSRIGQETQYF. The CDR3 DNA follows: TGTGCCAGCAGCCAATCACGTATCGGGCAAGAGACCCAGTACTTC.

The chain is built from TRBV2 and TRBJ1-2; 8 bases agree with TRBD1. The CDR3 has 15 amino acids. Germline-derived CDR1 and CDR2 are SNHLY and FYNNEI. With V trimmed by 5 bases and J by 3 bases, 8 bases remained unmatched. CDR3 in DNA: TGTGCCAGCAGTCCAGGGGGCGCGTCATACTATGGCTACACCTTC. This translates into CASSPGGASYYGYTF. Full variable domain (rest looked up from reference TRBV2 and TRBJ1-2): EPEVTQTPSHQVTQMGQEVILRCVPISNHLYFYWYRQILGQKVEFLVSFYNNEISEKSEIFDDQFSVERPDGSNFTLKIRSTKLEDSAMYFCASSPGGASYYGYTFGSGTRLTVV.

This clonotype was detected only once. The rearrangement links TRBV10-3 to TRBJ2-1; D is possibly TRBD1 (6 bases). CDR1 is ENHRY and CDR2 is SYGVKD in the germline V gene. Trimming took 10 bases from V and 8 from J, leaving 18 bases between them. CDR3 length equals 13 residues. The CDR3 loop is CATSYTSGDEQFF. The CDR3 nucleotides are TGTGCCACCAGCTACACTTCAGGGGATGAGCAGTTCTTC.

This clonotype was detected a few times. The chain has TRBV6-5 and TRBJ2-1, with D maybe TRBD1 (6 bases). Trimming stripped 10 bases from V and 10 bases from J, with 23 bases between. The CDR3 extends over 14 amino acids. Germline lookup yields CDR1 MNHEY and CDR2 SVGAGI. Written as DNA, the CDR3 is TGTGCCACCACACGCCCAGGGGTGGTGTGGGAGCAGTTCTTC. Translating gives CATTRPGVVWEQFF.

CDR3 region: CASSSEYSANYGYTF. The CDR3 DNA reads TGTGCCAGCAGCAGCGAGTACTCAGCTAACTATGGCTACACCTTC. The genes are TRBV6-2 or TRBV6-3 and TRBJ1-2, with no clear D. Trimming left V 6 bases short and J 0 bases short, with 14 bases between. CDR1 MNHEY and CDR2 SVGEGT come from the germline V gene. The CDR3 is 15 amino acids.

The rearrangement joins TRBV6-5 to TRBJ1-2, with a possible D match to TRBD1 (6 bases). The germline V and J ends were trimmed by 0 bases and 6 bases, with 11 bases remaining between them. The CDR3 spans 14 residues. Germline CDR1 MNHEY, CDR2 SVGAGI. The CDR3 nucleotides read TGTGCCAGCAGTTACTCAGGGAGGGACAATGGCTACACCTTC. Translating it yields CASSYSGRDNGYTF.

This clonotype was picked up many times. The rearrangement uses TRBV7-3 and TRBJ2-3; 10 bases align to TRBD2. Germline assignment: CDR1 SGHTA and CDR2 FQGTGA. The CDR3 is 14 residues long. Trimming cost V 3 bases and J 6 bases; bases outside gene matches: 3. The CDR3 is CASSLSGGGDTQYF. CDR3 sequence (DNA): TGTGCCAGCAGCTTGAGCGGGGGGGGGGATACGCAGTATTTT.